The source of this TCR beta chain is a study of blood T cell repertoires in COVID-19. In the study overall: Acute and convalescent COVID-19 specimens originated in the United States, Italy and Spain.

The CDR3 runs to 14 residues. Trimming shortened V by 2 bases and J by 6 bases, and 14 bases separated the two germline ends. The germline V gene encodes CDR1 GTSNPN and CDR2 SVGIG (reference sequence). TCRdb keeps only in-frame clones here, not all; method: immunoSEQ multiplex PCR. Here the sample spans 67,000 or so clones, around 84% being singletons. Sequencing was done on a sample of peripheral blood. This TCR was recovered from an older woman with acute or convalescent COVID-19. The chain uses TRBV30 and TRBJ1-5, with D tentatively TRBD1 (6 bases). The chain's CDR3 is CAWSSGGGAQPQHF. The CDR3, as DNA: TGTGCCTGGAGTAGCGGAGGGGGGGCTCAGCCCCAGCATTTT.